These 17 T cell receptor beta chains were all obtained from the same sample, sequenced in a study of T cells in Graves' hyperthyroidism and ophthalmopathy. TCR beta CDR3 sequences were amplified from RNA transcripts. Initially, a first-round RT-PCR of the TCR CDR3 employed the HTBI primer set. A single record per CDR3 protein comes from TCRdb applying MiXCR to the multiplex PCR reads. The sample contains approximately 530,000 distinct CDR3 sequences, approximately 16% of which appear only once. The sequencing input was blood. The receptors shown here come from a woman under 30 with Graves' hyperthyroidism.

The V gene is TRBV6-1, the J gene TRBJ2-1, with D tentatively TRBD1 or TRBD2 (6 bases each). The CDR3 loop spans 13 amino acids. Per the germline V gene, CDR1 is MNHNS and CDR2 is SASEGT. Trimming left V 6 bases short and J 5 bases short, with 11 bases between. This CDR3 reads CASRLGGDNEQFF. The CDR3 DNA is TGTGCCAGCAGGTTGGGGGGCGACAATGAGCAGTTCTTC.

At least ten counts were recorded for this clonotype. The V gene is TRBV5-1, the J gene TRBJ2-7; no firm D call. This CDR3 is built from 13 residues. Trimming left V 2 bases short and J 6 bases short, with 12 bases between. The germline gives CDR1 SGHRS, CDR2 YFSETQ. The CDR3 region is CASSFSFVSEQYF. The CDR3, as DNA: TGCGCCAGCAGCTTTTCCTTCGTATCCGAGCAGTACTTC.

This clonotype was observed many times. The chain couples TRBV7-9 to TRBJ2-5; D remains ambiguous. Germline CDR1 is SEHNR and CDR2 is FQNEAQ (reference sequence). V gave up 2 bases and J gave up 2 bases, with 15 bases separating them. This CDR3 spans 16 amino acids. The DNA for the CDR3 is TGTGCCAGCAGCTTAATTGGCCGCTTACCACAAGAGACCCAGTACTTC. Its protein is CASSLIGRLPQETQYF.

A word on this clonotype: A much larger clonotype is one base distant, so this may be a read error. The genes are TRBV29-1 and TRBJ2-1; 8 bases align to TRBD2. The V gene's germline CDR1 is SQVTM and CDR2 ANQGSEA. V was clipped by 7 bases and J by 7 bases; unmatched bases: 6. This CDR3 region has 12 residues. The CDR3 nucleotides are TGCAGCGGCCAGGTAGCGGGGAATGAGCAGTTCTTC. This sequence encodes CSGQVAGNEQFF.

The sample holds many counts of this clonotype. The rearrangement uses TRBV6-2 or TRBV6-3 and TRBJ1-5; D is uncertain. The CDR3 is made up of 16 amino acids. Germline V lookup: CDR1 MNHEY, CDR2 SVGEGT. V lost 4 bases and J 0 bases, leaving 13 bases between the germline ends. In DNA form, the CDR3 reads TGTGCCAGCAGTTCGGGCAGACGATATAGCAATCAGCCCCAGCATTTT. It yields the protein CASSSGRRYSNQPQHF.

The chain is built from TRBV10-2 and TRBJ2-3; D remains unclear. The V gene lost 4 bases and the J gene lost 11 bases, with 13 bases spanning the gap. The V gene's germline CDR1 is WSHSY and CDR2 SAAADI. CDR3 size: 12 residues. CDR3 amino acids: CASSVVMKGQYF. The CDR3, as DNA: TGCGCCAGCAGTGTGGTCATGAAGGGGCAGTATTTT.

This clonotype was seen a few times. The rearrangement uses TRBV5-6 and TRBJ1-2; D gene unclear. Trimming shortened V by 5 bases and J by 7 bases, and 18 bases separated the two germline ends. The CDR3 covers 14 residues. Per germline, CDR1 SGHDT and CDR2 YYEEEE. The chain's CDR3 is CASRPRRAMGGYTF. DNA for the CDR3: TGTGCCAGCAGGCCCCGTCGGGCCATGGGTGGCTACACCTTC. Full variable domain (remainder filled in from reference TRBV5-6 and TRBJ1-2): DAGVTQSPTHLIKTRGQQVTLRCSPKSGHDTVSWYQQALGQGPQFIFQYYEEEERQRGNFPDRFSGHQFPNYSSELNVNALLLGDSALYLCASRPRRAMGGYTFGSGTRLTVV.

As to this clonotype: A much larger clonotype is one base distant, so this may be a read error. CDR3: CASSPPGQGALYF. Here the CDR3 DNA reads TGTGCCAGCAGCCCCCCGGGACAGGGGGCCCTGTACTTC. The rearrangement links TRBV3-1 to TRBJ2-5; TRBD1 matches at 12 bases. J gave up 13 bases and V 4 bases, and 7 bases lay outside the gene matches. CDR1 and CDR2 (germline): LGHDT, YNNKEL (reference sequence). This CDR3 has 13 residues.

The V gene is TRBV6-1, the J gene TRBJ2-5, with 11 bases fitting TRBD2. This CDR3 contains 15 residues. Germline V lookup: CDR1 MNHNS, CDR2 SASEGT. V lost 6 bases, J lost 2 bases, and 5 bases stayed unmatched. The CDR3 reads CASRIGTSGQETQYF. The CDR3 DNA follows: TGTGCCAGCAGAATTGGGACTAGCGGACAAGAGACCCAGTACTTC.

The chain employs TRBV28 and TRBJ2-7; 7 bases fit TRBD1. Germline V gene lookup returns CDR1 MDHEN and CDR2 SYDVKM. This CDR3 region has 14 residues. V trimming: 5 bases; J trimming: 3 bases; junction bases outside the gene matches: 7. CDR3 loop: CASSTRDSRYEQYF. For the CDR3, the DNA is TGTGCCAGCAGTACCCGGGACAGTCGCTACGAGCAGTACTTC.

The genes are TRBV10-2 and TRBJ1-5; possibly TRBD1 for D (5 bases). V lost 0 bases and J 3 bases, leaving 9 bases between the germline ends. CDR1 is WSHSY, CDR2 SAAADI, per germline. The CDR3 covers 15 residues. The CDR3 nucleotides read TGCGCCAGCAGTGAGTCGGGGCGGATCAATCAGCCCCAGCATTTT. It codes for CASSESGRINQPQHF.

This clonotype came up many times. This chain joins TRBV12-3 or TRBV12-4 and TRBJ1-3, with D tentatively TRBD1 (6 bases). The CDR3 runs to 15 residues. V gave up 6 bases and J gave up 1 base, with 13 bases separating them. The CDR3 nucleotides are TGTGCCAGCAGGGAGACAGGCGGATCTGGAAACACCATATATTTT. Encoded protein: CASRETGGSGNTIYF.

In this sample, this clonotype turned up many times. The chain has TRBV3-1 and TRBJ2-2, with no clear D. The CDR3 runs 13 residues. The V end lost 3 bases, the J end lost 1 base, and 3 bases lay between the germline ends. CDR1 LGHDT and CDR2 YNNKEL come from the germline V gene (reference sequence). As DNA, the CDR3 is TGTGCCAGCAGCCAGGGGAACACCGGGGAGCTGTTTTTT. It codes for CASSQGNTGELFF.

At least ten counts were recorded for this clonotype. The V call is TRBV2, the J call TRBJ2-7; 8 bases align to TRBD1. With V trimmed by 10 bases and J by 2 bases, 7 bases remained unmatched. Per germline, CDR1 SNHLY and CDR2 FYNNEI. This CDR3 contains 13 residues. CDR3 sequence (DNA): TGTGCCACCGGGACAGGTACAACCTACGAGCAGTACTTC. It specifies CATGTGTTYEQYF.

This clonotype showed up many times. The DNA for the CDR3 is TGTGCCAGCAGCTTAGGGGTAGGACCTAACTATGGCTACACCTTC. Translating it yields CASSLGVGPNYGYTF. The gene calls are TRBV11-2 and TRBJ1-2; D gene uncertain. Germline lookup yields CDR1 SGHAT and CDR2 FQNNGV. Between the trimmed V and J ends, which lost 1 base and 0 bases, there was a span of 9 bases. This CDR3 is built from 15 residues.

The rearrangement joins TRBV6-2 or TRBV6-3 to TRBJ2-3; D is ambiguous. Looked up from germline, CDR1 is MNHEY and CDR2 is SVGEGT. CDR3 size: 12 residues. Trimming pared 4 bases from V and 5 bases from J, leaving 7 bases between. The CDR3, as DNA: TGTGCCAGCAGTTCCGACTTAGATACGCAGTATTTT. As protein: CASSSDLDTQYF.

Of note for this clonotype: A much larger clone sits a single nucleotide away, making a read error possible. No conserved phenylalanine or tryptophan ends this CDR3, so it is likely a read error. The V and J genes are TRBV7-2 and TRBJ1-2, with D tentatively TRBD1 (6 bases). Germline lookup yields CDR1 SGHTA and CDR2 FQGNSA. The CDR3 loop spans 15 amino acids. Trimming took 7 bases from V and 1 from J, leaving 16 bases between them. The CDR3 bases are TGTGCCAGCACCGTTCGGGGCAGGGGTAACTATGGCTACACCCTC. Its protein product is CASTVRGRGNYGYTL.